Listed here is a single TCR beta chain. This sample is part of a study of blood T cell repertoires in COVID-19. Study background: The United States, Italy and Spain provided the acute and convalescent COVID-19 samples. Nucleic acid was either cDNA or gDNA, and it came from T cells, B-cell-depleted T cells, or PBMCs.

Followed longitudinally, the Seattle patients had been enrolled during active infection. As processed by the authors: The assay estimated nucleated cells by amplifying reference gene primers. The assay was immunoSEQ multiplex PCR, and TCRdb's table has in-frame clones only and misses some. D and trimming were read from the DNA, whereas the V and J calls and clone size are those reported in that table. Seen here are almost 200,000 clones, about 85% observed once, and the top ten hold 5.5% to 7%. Germline lookup yields CDR1 SGHAT and CDR2 FQNNGV. CDR3 length: 14 amino acids. Trimming stripped 4 bases from V and 3 bases from J, with 11 bases between.

The sequence came from a woman aged 40 to 50 with COVID-19, enrolled during active disease. The chain recombines TRBV11-2 with TRBJ2-3; D is possibly TRBD1 (6 bases). Sequencing input: peripheral blood. The CDR3 DNA sequence: TGTGCCAGCAGCTCAGCCCAGGGGACAGATACGCAGTATTTT. Translating gives CASSSAQGTDTQYF.